Sequencing of this T cell receptor beta chain was carried out in a study of breast tumors, draining lymph nodes, adjacent tissues. TCRdb re-called the multiplex PCR reads through MiXCR, storing one row per CDR3 protein. The sample yields about 200,000 distinct CDR3 sequences, around a third seen once. The V and J ends lost 6 bases and 4 bases respectively, with 15 bases between them. This CDR3 region has 14 residues. CDR1 is SGHAT, CDR2 FQNNGV, per germline. At least ten counts were recorded for this clonotype. Antigen unknown. Study findings and constraints: Data only fit, rather than demonstrated, lymph node origin of most tumor T cells. Tumor and nontumor repertoires were significantly more similar in luminal-like than in basal-like breast cancer. Tumor TCR diversity was below lymph nodes but above nontumor tissue.

Breast cancer patients provided tissue from their axillary draining lymph nodes. What was sequenced was axillary lymph node tissue. The V gene is TRBV11-2, the J gene TRBJ1-2; possible D gene TRBD1, 6 bases. The sequence was obtained from a female donor with breast cancer. Some clones in this sample may be carry-over from other donors' samples. Written as DNA, the CDR3 is TGTGCCAGCAGAGGGGGAGGGGGGAGCTATGGCTACACCTTC. Protein: CASRGGGGSYGYTF. Variable domain in full (rest from reference TRBV11-2 and TRBJ1-2): EAGVAQSPRYKIIEKRQSVAFWCNPISGHATLYWYQQILGQGPKLLIQFQNNGVVDDSQLPKDRFSAERLKGVDSTLKIQPAKLEDSAVYLCASRGGGGSYGYTFGSGTRLTVV.